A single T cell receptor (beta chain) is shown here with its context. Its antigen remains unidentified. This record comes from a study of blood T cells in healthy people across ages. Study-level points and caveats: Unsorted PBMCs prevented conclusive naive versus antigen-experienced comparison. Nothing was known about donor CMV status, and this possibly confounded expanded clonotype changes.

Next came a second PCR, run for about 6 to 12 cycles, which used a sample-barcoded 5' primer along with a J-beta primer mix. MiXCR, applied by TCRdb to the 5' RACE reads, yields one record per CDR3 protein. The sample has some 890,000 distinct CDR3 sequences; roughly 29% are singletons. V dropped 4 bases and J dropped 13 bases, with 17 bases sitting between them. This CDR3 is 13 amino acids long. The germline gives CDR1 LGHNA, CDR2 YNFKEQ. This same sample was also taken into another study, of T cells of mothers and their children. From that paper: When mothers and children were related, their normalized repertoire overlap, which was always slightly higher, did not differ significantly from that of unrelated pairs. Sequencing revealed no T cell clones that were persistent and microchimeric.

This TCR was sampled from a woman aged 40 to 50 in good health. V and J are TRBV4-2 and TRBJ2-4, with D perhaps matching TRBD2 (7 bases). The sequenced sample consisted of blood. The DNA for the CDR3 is TGTGCCAGCAGCCCCCGTGGGGGGGCCCAGCAGTACTTC. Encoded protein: CASSPRGGAQQYF.